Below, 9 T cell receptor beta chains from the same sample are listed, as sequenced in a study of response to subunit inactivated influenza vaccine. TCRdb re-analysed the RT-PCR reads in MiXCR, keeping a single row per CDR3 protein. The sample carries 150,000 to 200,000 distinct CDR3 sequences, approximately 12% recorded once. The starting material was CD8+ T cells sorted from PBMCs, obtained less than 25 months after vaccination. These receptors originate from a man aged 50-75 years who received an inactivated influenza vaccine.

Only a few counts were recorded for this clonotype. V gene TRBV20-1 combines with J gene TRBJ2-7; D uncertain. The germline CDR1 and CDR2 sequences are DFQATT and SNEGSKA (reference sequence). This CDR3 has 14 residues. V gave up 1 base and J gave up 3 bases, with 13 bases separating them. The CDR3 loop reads CSARGIRIGYEQYF. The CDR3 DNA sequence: TGCAGTGCTAGAGGGATTAGGATAGGCTACGAGCAGTACTTC.

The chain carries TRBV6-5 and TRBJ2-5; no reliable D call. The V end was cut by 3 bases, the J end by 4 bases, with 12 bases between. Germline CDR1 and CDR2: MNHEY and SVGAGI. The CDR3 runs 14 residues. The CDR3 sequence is CASSYGRLGETQYF. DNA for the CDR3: TGTGCCAGCAGTTATGGACGTTTGGGAGAGACCCAGTACTTC.

The CDR3 reads CASSVGVTLYNEQFF. The CDR3 bases are TGTGCCAGCAGTGTCGGGGTAACCCTATACAATGAGCAGTTCTTC. V is TRBV25-1 and J is TRBJ2-1; possibly TRBD2 for D (5 bases). The CDR3 covers 15 residues. With 4 bases removed from V and 4 bases from J, the gap between germline ends came to 14 bases. Germline CDR1 is MGHDK and CDR2 is SYGVNS.

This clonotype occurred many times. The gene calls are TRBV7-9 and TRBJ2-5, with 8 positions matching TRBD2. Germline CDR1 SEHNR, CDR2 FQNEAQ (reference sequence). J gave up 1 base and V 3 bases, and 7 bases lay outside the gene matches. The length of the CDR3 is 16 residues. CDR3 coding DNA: TGTGCCAGCAGCTTCACCGGGACTAGACCCCAAGAGACCCAGTACTTC. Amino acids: CASSFTGTRPQETQYF.

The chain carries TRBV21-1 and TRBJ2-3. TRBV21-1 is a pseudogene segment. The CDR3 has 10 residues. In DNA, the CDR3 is TGTGCCAGCAGCTTGAATACGCAGTATTTT. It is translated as CASSLNTQYF.

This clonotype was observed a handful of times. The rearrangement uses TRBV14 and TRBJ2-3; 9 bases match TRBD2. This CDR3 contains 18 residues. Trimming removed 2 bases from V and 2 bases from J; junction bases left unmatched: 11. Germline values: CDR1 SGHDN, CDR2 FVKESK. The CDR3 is CASSQNPGLARSTDTQYF. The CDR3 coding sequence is TGTGCCAGCAGCCAAAACCCAGGACTAGCGCGATCCACAGATACGCAGTATTTT.

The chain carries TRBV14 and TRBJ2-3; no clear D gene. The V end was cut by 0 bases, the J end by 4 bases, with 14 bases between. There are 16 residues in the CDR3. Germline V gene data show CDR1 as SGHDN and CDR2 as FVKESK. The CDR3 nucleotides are TGTGCCAGCAGCCAAGAATATCCTCTGGGCGCAGATACGCAGTATTTT. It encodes CASSQEYPLGADTQYF.

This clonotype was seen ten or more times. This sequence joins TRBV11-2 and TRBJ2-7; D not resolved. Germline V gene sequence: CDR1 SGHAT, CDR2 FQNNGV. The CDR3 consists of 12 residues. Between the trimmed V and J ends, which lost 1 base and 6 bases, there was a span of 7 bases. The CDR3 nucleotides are TGTGCCAGCAGCTTAGGCTGGGCCGAGCAGTACTTC. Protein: CASSLGWAEQYF.

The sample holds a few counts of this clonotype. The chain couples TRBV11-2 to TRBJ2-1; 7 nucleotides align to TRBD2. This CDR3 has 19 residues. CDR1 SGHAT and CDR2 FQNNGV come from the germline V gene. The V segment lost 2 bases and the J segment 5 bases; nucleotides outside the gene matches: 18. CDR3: CASSLFNPPGGSGDNEQFF. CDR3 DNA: TGTGCCAGCAGCTTATTTAACCCACCCGGGGGGTCCGGAGACAATGAGCAGTTCTTC.